This entry lists 7 T cell receptor beta chains sequenced from one sample in a study of blood T cell repertoires in COVID-19. TCRdb's copy holds only in-frame clones and misses some; the assay was immunoSEQ multiplex PCR. Of over 25,000 clones listed, about 92% are singletons. Sequenced material: peripheral blood. The receptors shown here come from a man in his 70s with active or convalescent COVID-19.

The chain couples TRBV7-6 to TRBJ2-2; D may be TRBD1 (6 bases). The V end was cut by 1 base, the J end by 6 bases, with 12 bases between. The V gene's germline CDR1 is SGHVS and CDR2 FNYEAQ. The CDR3 consists of 15 residues. The CDR3 DNA is TGTGCCAGCAGCTTAGTGGCAGGGGTCGCCGGGGAGCTGTTTTTT. Amino acids: CASSLVAGVAGELFF.

The J gene is TRBJ2-1, the V gene TRBV19; the match to TRBD1 covers 10 bases. In germline, CDR1 is LNHDA, CDR2 SQIVND (reference sequence). There are 16 residues in the CDR3. J lost 8 bases, V lost 2 bases, and 9 bases had no gene match. The CDR3 loop is CASSILGQGVGDEQFF. CDR3 bases: TGTGCCAGTAGTATACTAGGACAGGGGGTGGGCGATGAGCAGTTCTTC.

This clone was seen a single time. The chain has TRBV6-1 and TRBJ1-4, with D unresolved. The CDR3 consists of 15 residues. Per the germline V gene, CDR1 is MNHNS and CDR2 is SASEGT. The V gene lost 2 bases and the J gene lost 7 bases, with 14 bases spanning the gap. In DNA form, the CDR3 reads TGTGCCAGCAGTGAAAACCTGGCAACACCTGAAAAACTGTTTTTT. This gives the protein CASSENLATPEKLFF.

The chain employs TRBV10-3 and TRBJ2-7; D possibly corresponds to TRBD1 (6 bases). The CDR3 totals 15 residues. V lost 10 bases and J 4 bases, leaving 23 bases between the germline ends. Per the germline V gene, CDR1 is ENHRY and CDR2 is SYGVKD. CDR3 loop: CATGRVEGDPYEQYF. The CDR3 region has the DNA TGTGCCACGGGGCGGGTTGAGGGGGACCCTTACGAGCAGTACTTC.

This clone has a single count. The J gene is TRBJ2-1, the V gene TRBV4-2, with D unresolved. Germline CDR1 is LGHNA and CDR2 is YNFKEQ. Trimming left V 1 base short and J 4 bases short, with 17 bases between. This CDR3 comprises 17 residues. The DNA for the CDR3 is TGTGCCAGCAGCCAAGCAATGGCAGGTGAGCTATACAATGAGCAGTTCTTC. It encodes CASSQAMAGELYNEQFF.

CDR3 sequence: CAIRGTANTEAFF. CDR3 DNA sequence: TGTGCCATCAGGGGGACAGCGAACACTGAAGCTTTCTTT. This chain uses TRBV10-3 with TRBJ1-1, with 7 bases aligning to TRBD1. CDR3 size: 13 residues. Germline V lookup: CDR1 ENHRY, CDR2 SYGVKD. V lost 6 bases, J lost 1 base, and 2 bases stayed unmatched.

V gene TRBV14 combines with J gene TRBJ2-1, with D possibly TRBD1 on 6 matching bases. Germline lookup yields CDR1 SGHDN and CDR2 FVKESK. Trimming left V 0 bases short and J 4 bases short, with 13 bases between. The CDR3 runs 16 residues. CDR3 protein: CASSQEVGQRYNEQFF. CDR3 nucleotides: TGTGCCAGCAGCCAAGAAGTCGGACAGAGATACAATGAGCAGTTCTTC.